The 26 T cell receptor beta chains listed next were all sequenced from one sample in a study of OX40 agonist ivuxolimab in advanced cancers. Sequenced by immunoSEQ multiplex PCR; TCRdb stores in-frame clones only, minus some. This table holds about 61,000 clones, around 83% found once. Sample: CD4+ or CD8+ T cells sorted from blood, taken in a trial of the OX40 agonist ivuxolimab. The receptors come from an adult with an advanced solid tumor such as melanoma, head and neck, liver or kidney cancer.

This chain links TRBV10-2 with TRBJ2-3, with a weak D call TRBD2 (5 bases). Germline V gene lookup returns CDR1 WSHSY and CDR2 SAAADI. Trimming stripped 2 bases from V and 2 bases from J, with 11 bases between. The CDR3 has 15 amino acids. CDR3 DNA: TGCGCCAGCAGTGAGCTAGCCGTTCACACAGATACGCAGTATTTT. Its translation: CASSELAVHTDTQYF.

The chain joins TRBV28 to TRBJ1-4, with TRBD1 as a possible D gene (6 bases). Per germline, CDR1 MDHEN and CDR2 SYDVKM. The CDR3 covers 14 residues. The ends were cut back, 4 bases at V and 8 bases at J, with 14 bases in the middle. CDR3 protein: CASSSGAGGEKLFF. The CDR3 DNA reads TGTGCCAGCAGTTCAGGGGCCGGAGGGGAAAAACTGTTTTTT. Full variable domain (rest looked up from reference TRBV28 and TRBJ1-4): DVKVTQSSRYLVKRTGEKVFLECVQDMDHENMFWYRQDPGLGLRLIYFSYDVKMKEKGDIPEGYSVSREKKERFSLILESASTNQTSMYLCASSSGAGGEKLFFGSGTQLSVL.

J is TRBJ1-6 and V is TRBV7-3; D may be TRBD1 (5 bases). From germline, CDR1 is SGHTA and CDR2 FQGTGA. The CDR3 contains 17 residues. Trimming removed 7 bases from V and 4 bases from J, with 20 bases in between. The CDR3: CASKKEEGAVYNSPLHF. The CDR3 DNA is TGTGCCAGCAAGAAAGAGGAAGGGGCTGTTTATAATTCACCCCTCCACTTT.

The chain employs TRBV4-1 and TRBJ2-1, with D hard to call. Germline V gene data show CDR1 as MGHRA and CDR2 as YSYEKL. This CDR3 is 15 amino acids long. V gave up 2 bases and J gave up 4 bases, with 12 bases separating them. The CDR3 DNA follows: TGCGCCAGCAGCCAACCGGACCTGCTTTACAATGAGCAGTTCTTC. It yields the protein CASSQPDLLYNEQFF.

The chain joins TRBV7-6 to TRBJ1-6; D possibly corresponds to TRBD1 (6 bases). The V gene's germline CDR1 is SGHVS and CDR2 FNYEAQ. The CDR3 runs to 16 residues. V shed 1 base and J shed 13 bases, with 20 bases lying between them. In DNA, the CDR3 is TGTGCCAGCAGCTTAGAGGCACAGGGCAGAGGTGGTCCCCTCCACTTT. This encodes CASSLEAQGRGGPLHF.

This chain's CDR3 is CSVDKGSGYTF. CDR3 DNA: TGCAGCGTTGATAAGGGCTCGGGCTACACCTTC. V is TRBV29-1 and J is TRBJ1-2; D ambiguous. V was shortened by 3 bases and J by 8 bases, with 10 bases between the two germline ends. Germline CDR1 and CDR2: SQVTM and ANQGSEA. The CDR3 has 11 amino acids.

The V gene is TRBV7-8, the J gene TRBJ2-3; D is uncertain. The CDR3 is 15 amino acids. Germline loops: CDR1 SGHVS, CDR2 FQNEAQ. V was shortened by 5 bases and J by 2 bases, with 14 bases between the two germline ends. The CDR3 DNA reads TGTGCCAGCAGCCCCAGACCCGGGCTCACAGATACGCAGTATTTT. Its protein is CASSPRPGLTDTQYF.

V and J are TRBV19 and TRBJ2-2, with D perhaps TRBD2 (5 bases). The CDR3 consists of 13 residues. Germline V gene sequence: CDR1 LNHDA, CDR2 SQIVND (reference sequence). Trimming left V 8 bases short and J 4 bases short, with 11 bases between. CDR3 coding DNA: TGTGCCAGTGGACTGACCGTCACCGGGGAGCTGTTTTTT. This codes for CASGLTVTGELFF.

The J gene is TRBJ2-1, the V gene TRBV5-8; D perhaps matches TRBD2 (5 bases). Trimming removed 4 bases from V and 2 bases from J, with 16 bases in between. The germline V gene encodes CDR1 SGHTS and CDR2 YDEGEE. The CDR3 spans 16 residues. CDR3 sequence: CASSGFEGLTYNEQFF. The CDR3 DNA reads as TGTGCCAGCAGCGGATTTGAGGGATTAACCTACAATGAGCAGTTCTTC.

This clone has more than one count but fewer than ten. This rearrangement joins TRBV4-1 to TRBJ2-7; 7 nucleotides agree with TRBD1. The CDR3 is 15 amino acids. CDR1 and CDR2 from the germline V gene are MGHRA and YSYEKL. With V trimmed by 6 bases and J by 6 bases, 14 bases remained unmatched. In nucleotides, the CDR3 is TGCGCCAGCAGTCCGGGACAGCTACGAGGGCCCGAGCAGTACTTC. Its translation is CASSPGQLRGPEQYF.

The chain's CDR3 is CASKVRAGWNYEQYF. The DNA for the CDR3 is TGTGCCAGTAAAGTAAGGGCAGGTTGGAACTACGAGCAGTACTTC. The V and J genes are TRBV19 and TRBJ2-7; no clear D. The CDR3 has 15 residues. Germline V CDR1 and CDR2: LNHDA, SQIVND (reference sequence). Trimming stripped 7 bases from V and 3 bases from J, with 19 bases between.

The rearrangement uses TRBV7-3 and TRBJ1-5; perhaps TRBD1 as D (5 bases). The CDR3 has 13 amino acids. CDR1 and CDR2 (germline): SGHTA, FQGTGA. V was cut by 6 bases and J by 6 bases, with 12 bases left in between. DNA of the CDR3: TGTGCCAGCAGTGGGGGATGGGGTCAGCCCCAGCATTTT. It is translated as CASSGGWGQPQHF.

The V and J genes are TRBV29-1 and TRBJ1-2; 8 bases line up with TRBD1. This CDR3 comprises 16 residues. The germline V gene has CDR1 SQVTM and CDR2 ANQGSEA. Trimming at V came to 4 bases and at J to 4 bases, leaving 14 bases not matched to a gene. CDR3: CSVGRTGIELTYGYTF. CDR3 in DNA: TGCAGCGTTGGAAGGACAGGGATCGAACTTACCTATGGCTACACCTTC.

This clone was seen more than once but under ten times. The V gene is TRBV6-4, the J gene TRBJ2-3, with a possible D match to TRBD1 (5 bases). CDR3 size: 14 residues. Germline-derived CDR1 and CDR2 are MRHNA and SNTAGT. Trimming left V 7 bases short and J 2 bases short, with 13 bases between. The CDR3 loop is CASKQGSTTDTQYF. For the CDR3, the DNA is TGTGCCAGCAAGCAGGGTTCCACCACAGATACGCAGTATTTT.

The chain uses TRBV5-1 and TRBJ2-5, with TRBD1 matching 10 bases. The V gene end was trimmed by 4 bases and the J gene end by 2 bases; junction bases not matched to a gene: 8. The germline V gene has CDR1 SGHRS and CDR2 YFSETQ. This CDR3 region has 16 residues. In nucleotides, the CDR3 is TGCGCCAGCAGCCCTGGACAGGGGGAGTTTCAAGAGACCCAGTACTTC. This translates into CASSPGQGEFQETQYF.

The chain joins TRBV5-4 to TRBJ2-1; TRBD1 agrees at 7 bases. CDR3 length equals 14 residues. The V and J ends lost 4 bases and 7 bases, in that order; junction bases with no gene match: 8. The V gene's germline CDR1 is SGHNT and CDR2 YYREEE (reference sequence). As DNA, the CDR3 is TGTGCCAGCAGCGCCGGACAGGACTCTAATGAGCAGTTCTTC. Amino acid sequence: CASSAGQDSNEQFF.

This chain uses TRBV11-3 with TRBJ2-2; D uncertain. CDR1 is SGHNT and CDR2 is YENEEA in the germline V gene. V lost 5 bases, J lost 0 bases, and 10 bases lay in between. This CDR3 has 15 residues. Here the CDR3 DNA reads TGTGCCAGCAGCCCCGGCGGTGCGAACACCGGGGAGCTGTTTTTT. Residues: CASSPGGANTGELFF.

This sequence joins TRBV6-5 and TRBJ2-3; D is undetermined. The CDR3 is made up of 11 amino acids. Germline loops: CDR1 MNHEY, CDR2 SVGAGI. V lost 4 bases, J lost 5 bases, and 4 bases lay in between. The chain's CDR3 is CASSLGDTQYF. CDR3 bases: TGTGCCAGCAGTTTAGGAGATACGCAGTATTTT.

The J gene is TRBJ2-3, the V gene TRBV19, with 8 bases identical to TRBD2. CDR1 LNHDA and CDR2 SQIVND come from the germline V gene (reference sequence). This CDR3 is built from 17 residues. The J segment lost 4 bases and the V segment lost 3 bases, leaving 12 bases of the junction unmatched. The CDR3 reads CASSILGGGLDADTQYF. The DNA of the CDR3 is TGTGCCAGTAGTATCTTGGGTGGGGGACTAGATGCAGATACGCAGTATTTT. Variable domain in full (rest from reference TRBV19 and TRBJ2-3): DGGITQSPKYLFRKEGQNVTLSCEQNLNHDAMYWYRQDPGQGLRLIYYSQIVNDFQKGDIAEGYSVSREKKESFPLTVTSAQKNPTAFYLCASSILGGGLDADTQYFGPGTRLTVL.

The rearrangement links TRBV6-5 to TRBJ1-2; 8 bases are shared with TRBD1. The CDR3 covers 16 residues. V shed 0 bases and J 8 bases; nucleotides not matched to a gene: 11. CDR1 MNHEY and CDR2 SVGAGI come from the germline V gene. This CDR3 is CASSYSGGTGLEGYTF. The CDR3 DNA sequence: TGTGCCAGCAGTTACTCCGGGGGGACAGGTCTTGAGGGCTACACCTTC.

This clone was seen just once. This rearrangement joins TRBV18 to TRBJ1-1; D ambiguous. The CDR3 is 14 residues long. V was trimmed by 3 bases and J by 1 base, leaving 9 bases between them. Germline CDR1 and CDR2: KGHSH and LQKENI. CDR3 nucleotide sequence: TGTGCCAGCTCACCTACCGTAGAGAACACTGAAGCTTTCTTT. Translating it yields CASSPTVENTEAFF. Based on the CDR3 plus reference TRBV18 and TRBJ1-1, the full variable domain is NAGVMQNPRHLVRRRGQEARLRCSPMKGHSHVYWYRQLPEEGLKFMVYLQKENIIDESGMPKERFSAEFPKEGPSILRIQQVVRGDSAAYFCASSPTVENTEAFFGQGTRLTVV.

V gene TRBV5-6 combines with J gene TRBJ1-6; D unclear. Germline V lookup: CDR1 SGHDT, CDR2 YYEEEE. The CDR3 extends over 12 amino acids. V shed 1 base and J shed 9 bases, with 5 bases lying between them. Here the CDR3 reads CASSLQPSPLHF. In DNA, the CDR3 is TGTGCCAGCAGCTTGCAGCCTTCACCCCTCCACTTT.

This chain uses TRBV28 with TRBJ2-7; no definite D call. The CDR3 spans 12 residues. Trimming left V 2 bases short and J 4 bases short, with 6 bases between. Germline values: CDR1 MDHEN, CDR2 SYDVKM. The CDR3, as DNA: TGTGCCAGCAGTTTAGGGGATTACGAGCAGTACTTC. Translation: CASSLGDYEQYF.

V and J are TRBV28 and TRBJ2-2; 8 positions agree with TRBD1. The J segment lost 4 bases and the V segment lost 5 bases, leaving 6 bases of the junction unmatched. The CDR3 sequence is 15 residues long. The germline CDR1 and CDR2 sequences are MDHEN and SYDVKM. The CDR3 reads CASSPHGTGTGELFF. In nucleotides, the CDR3 is TGTGCCAGCAGTCCCCACGGGACAGGCACCGGGGAGCTGTTTTTT. Looking up the rest from reference TRBV28 and TRBJ2-2 gives the full variable domain: DVKVTQSSRYLVKRTGEKVFLECVQDMDHENMFWYRQDPGLGLRLIYFSYDVKMKEKGDIPEGYSVSREKKERFSLILESASTNQTSMYLCASSPHGTGTGELFFGEGSRLTVL.

This chain's CDR3 is CASSFTDRFYGYTF. The CDR3 nucleotides are TGTGCCAGCTCTTTCACGGACAGATTCTATGGCTACACCTTC. The chain is built from TRBV27 and TRBJ1-2; D is possibly TRBD1 (6 bases). The CDR3 runs to 14 residues. Germline CDR1 is MNHEY and CDR2 is SMNVEV (reference sequence). V lost 8 bases to trimming and J lost 4 bases, with 17 bases between them.

This chain connects TRBV10-3 to TRBJ2-3, with D perhaps being TRBD1 or TRBD2 (6 bases each). This CDR3 spans 15 amino acids. The germline gives CDR1 ENHRY, CDR2 SYGVKD. Trimming cost V 7 bases and J 2 bases, with 16 bases left between them. The CDR3 loop reads CAITRTGGITDTQYF. CDR3 DNA sequence: TGTGCCATCACCAGGACCGGGGGCATCACAGATACGCAGTATTTT.